Sequencing of this T cell receptor (beta chain) was carried out in a study of T cells in Graves' hyperthyroidism and ophthalmopathy. Across the study: Pretreatment peripheral blood was obtained at initial diagnosis.

Regions amplified from RNA transcripts were the TCR beta CDR3 regions. First-round RT-PCR with HTBI primers amplified the TCR CDR3 region. TCRdb recomputed calls from the multiplex PCR reads with MiXCR, one row per CDR3 protein. The sample includes around 350,000 distinct CDR3 sequences, approximately 14% seen only once; the top ten take roughly a fifth. Study observations and caveats: Appearing also in blood were most of the thyroid clonotypes expanded above 0.001.

This clonotype was observed many times. Its antigen is not identified. V dropped 3 bases and J dropped 1 base, with 18 bases sitting between them. CDR3 length: 16 amino acids. Per the germline V gene, CDR1 is DFQATT and CDR2 is SNEGSKA (reference sequence). The clonotype was recovered from a woman aged 25 to 39 with Graves' ophthalmopathy. Sequenced: blood. The rearrangement links TRBV20-1 to TRBJ1-1; D remains unclear. CDR3 in DNA: TGCAGTGCTAGGTGGCAGAAAGCCAACCGGAACACTGAAGCTTTCTTT. The encoded protein is CSARWQKANRNTEAFF.